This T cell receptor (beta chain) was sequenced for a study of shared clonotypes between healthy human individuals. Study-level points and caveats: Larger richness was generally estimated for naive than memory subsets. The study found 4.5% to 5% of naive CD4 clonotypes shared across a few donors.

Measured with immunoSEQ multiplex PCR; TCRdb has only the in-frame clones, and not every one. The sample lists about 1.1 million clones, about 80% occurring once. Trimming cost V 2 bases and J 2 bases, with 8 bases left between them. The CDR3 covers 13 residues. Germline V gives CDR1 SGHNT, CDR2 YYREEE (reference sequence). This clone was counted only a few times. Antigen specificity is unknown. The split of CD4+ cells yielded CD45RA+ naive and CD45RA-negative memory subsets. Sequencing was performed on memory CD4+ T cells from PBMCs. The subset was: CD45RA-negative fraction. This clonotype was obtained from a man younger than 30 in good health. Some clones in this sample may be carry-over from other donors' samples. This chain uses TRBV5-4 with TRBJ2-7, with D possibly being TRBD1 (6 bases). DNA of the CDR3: TGTGCCAGCAGCTTAAACAGGGCCTACGAGCAGTACTTC. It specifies CASSLNRAYEQYF.